The source of this T cell receptor beta chain is a study of shared clonotypes between healthy human individuals (dated by TCRdb to about 2020). Context from the whole study: A couple of women and a few men aged 18 to 49 years were included in the cohort. Each donor's leukapheresis produced roughly between about 0.8 and 8.9 billion PBMCs. To estimate repertoire size and how much clonotypes are shared between individuals, the study performed deep sequencing of blood TCR repertoires from about five healthy adults. Libraries were prepared and TCR repertoires were sequenced by different laboratories using diverse techniques, in order to increase sequencing depth and limit assay-specific biases. For each donor, CD4 naive and CD4 memory were each given three plates, CD8 naive was given two plates, and CD8 memory was given one plate. Overall study outcomes, separate from this receptor: Clonotypes shared by all four sorted-subset donors showed higher generation probabilities than non-shared clonotypes. When a handful of donors were compared, the shared fraction of clonotypes was about 5% for naive CD4, over 3% for naive CD8, about 2.4% for memory CD4, and 0.35% to 0.5% for memory CD8. Only blood was sampled, and tissue TCR repertoires likely differ from those in blood. Larger estimated clonotype richness was generally found for naive subsets than for memory subsets. The small number of donors limited the genetic and exposure-history diversity represented. Rarefaction of sorted-subset datasets indicated incomplete sequencing despite the large sequencing depth. Pairwise subsampling led to the expectation that sequencing depth would affect the degree of clonotype sharing among donors.

The V and J ends are trimmed by 3 bases and 5 bases, leaving 10 bases between them. From the germline V gene, CDR1 is MDHEN and CDR2 is SYDVKM. The CDR3 has 13 amino acids, counting the end cysteine and phenylalanine. The retained sequence is limited to the CDR3, 39 bases, with the frame set at the first base. TCR CDR3 regions were amplified from genomic DNA by multiplex PCR using the deep immunoSEQ assay. Extracted genomic DNA from each cell subset was distributed evenly across all wells of several immunoSEQ 96-well plates, and each plate was treated as a replicate. For sorted subsets, about 200 ng genomic DNA, equal to 25,000 to 35,000 T cell genomes, was loaded into each replicate PCR. The purified libraries were quantified using a Qubit 3.0 fluorometer, sized with a Bioanalyzer 2100, and then quantified again using the KAPA Library Quantification kit. A separate single-read 150-cycle Illumina NextSeq 550 flow cell was used to sequence each immunoSEQ 96-well plate. On the study's bioinformatics: The immunoSEQ output contained only junctional sequences without quality scores, so filtering could not match that applied to full-length reads. To assign V/J genes and CDR3, sequences were annotated using PyIR, a Python wrapper for IgBLAST v1.9, with IMGT germline references. Reads with weak V/J assignments (E-value above 1e-6), missing CDR3, stop codons, out-of-frame junctions, or ambiguous translated residues were removed. V3J clonotypes were defined as sequences sharing an identical inferred V gene, J gene, and CDR3 amino acid sequence. To compute the percentage overlap between repertoires, the number of shared unique clonotypes was divided by the size of the smaller repertoire. Three approaches were used to assess repertoire richness: RTK rarefaction, the Chao1 estimator, and Recon v2.1 estimates of unobserved clonotypes. Generation probabilities were computed with OLGA for all TCRbeta clonotypes obtained by the gDNA method from a few donors. TCRdb's version of the immuneACCESS table is confined to in-frame rearrangements and falls short of the full clone set. An unresolved V gene accounts for under half of the shortfall where checked; the remainder is of unknown origin. That table is the source of V, J and clone size, and D and trimming were worked out from the DNA. Present in this sample are some 1 million clones, under 80% of which were seen just once. Approximately 1.5% of the sample belongs to the ten largest clones.

The donors were healthy, HIV-negative adults who had no recently reported acute infections or vaccinations. Only Caucasian adults living in Nashville, Tennessee, USA were represented among the donors. CD4+ T cells were enriched by magnetic negative selection, after which naive cells were positively selected on CD45RA and the negative fraction was taken as the memory subset. Blood was collected by leukapheresis, and PBMCs were isolated by Ficoll-Histopaque density gradient centrifugation and then cryopreserved in liquid nitrogen vapor phase. Analytical flow cytometry was used to check the purity and quantity of every magnetically sorted T cell population. Genomic DNA was isolated from every sorted fraction and measured by UV absorbance on a Nanodrop 2000c. As regards this clone: What this receptor recognizes is not known. One base away there is no much larger clone; base qualities are not given.

Sequencing input: memory CD4+ T cells sorted from blood. The cell subset or site label for this specimen denotes: CD45RA-negative fraction. This receptor chain uses TRBV28 and TRBJ1-2; the D gene is not confidently resolved. This TCR derives from a man aged 18 to 29 in good health. The DNA sequence is given as TGTGCCAGCAGTTTTGGTCAAGCATATGGCTACACCTTC. Translated, it gives CASSFGQAYGYTF.